This T cell receptor beta chain was sequenced for a study of T cell responses to AZD1222 COVID-19 vaccine. Assay: immunoSEQ multiplex PCR; the TCRdb copy retains only in-frame clones and omits some. The table lists approximately 100,000 clones, 90% to 95% of them singletons. For this clone: Its target is not known.

Trimming took 4 bases from V and 0 from J; bases not matched to a gene: 14. The CDR3 runs to 18 residues. In germline, CDR1 is SGHTA, CDR2 FQGTGA. Study-level results: The sample set comprised mostly white British donors with more females, and clonal diversity was possibly underestimated. Spike was spanned by vaccine-associated CD4 TCRs, which were dominant at 160-218 and 743-854.

This chain uses TRBV7-3 with TRBJ1-1, with 7 bases that match TRBD1. Sequencing used peripheral blood, obtained on day 0 of AZD1222 vaccination. The sequence was collected from an adult in good health. The CDR3 spells CASSSTTGRFNMNTEAFF. As DNA, the CDR3 is TGTGCCAGCAGCTCCACGACAGGGCGGTTTAACATGAACACTGAAGCTTTCTTT.